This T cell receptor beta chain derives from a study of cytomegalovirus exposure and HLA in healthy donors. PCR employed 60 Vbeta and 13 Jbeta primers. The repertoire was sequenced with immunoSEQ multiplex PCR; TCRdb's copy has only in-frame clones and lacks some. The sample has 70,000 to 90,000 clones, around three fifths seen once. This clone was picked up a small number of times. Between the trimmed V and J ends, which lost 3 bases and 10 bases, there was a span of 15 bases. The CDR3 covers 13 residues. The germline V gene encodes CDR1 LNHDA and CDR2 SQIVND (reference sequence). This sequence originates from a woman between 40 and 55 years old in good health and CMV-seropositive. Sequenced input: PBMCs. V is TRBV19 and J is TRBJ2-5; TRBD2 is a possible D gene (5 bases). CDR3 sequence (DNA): TGTGCCAGTAGTATTTCGGCGGGTGGGGACCAGTACTTC. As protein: CASSISAGGDQYF.